The clone carrying this TCR beta chain was recorded a few times. Its antigen is not known. A J-beta primer mix and a sample-barcoded 5' primer were used in a second PCR of roughly 6 to 11 cycles. All samples yielded 3 million or more CDR3-containing paired-end reads. TCRdb reprocessed the 5' RACE reads via MiXCR and lists one record per CDR3 protein. The sample contains 780,000 or so distinct CDR3 sequences, 40% to 65% of which appear only once. This record belongs to a study of blood T cells in healthy people across ages. Findings of the study overall: A strong correlation between TCR beta diversity and naive T cell percentage was seen. Greater diversity and more naive CD4+ cells were seen in long-lived donors than in aged donors.

The J segment lost 13 bases and the V segment lost 7 bases, leaving 7 bases of the junction unmatched. Germline-derived CDR1 and CDR2 are MNHEY and SVGEGT. This CDR3 is built from 11 residues. This chain connects TRBV6-2 or TRBV6-3 to TRBJ2-4; TRBD2 matches 7 bases. Sequencing was done on a sample of blood. The receptor comes from a man aged 80 or over in good health. DNA of the CDR3: TGTGCCAGCACCGCATCGCGGGAGCAGTACTTC. Protein sequence: CASTASREQYF.